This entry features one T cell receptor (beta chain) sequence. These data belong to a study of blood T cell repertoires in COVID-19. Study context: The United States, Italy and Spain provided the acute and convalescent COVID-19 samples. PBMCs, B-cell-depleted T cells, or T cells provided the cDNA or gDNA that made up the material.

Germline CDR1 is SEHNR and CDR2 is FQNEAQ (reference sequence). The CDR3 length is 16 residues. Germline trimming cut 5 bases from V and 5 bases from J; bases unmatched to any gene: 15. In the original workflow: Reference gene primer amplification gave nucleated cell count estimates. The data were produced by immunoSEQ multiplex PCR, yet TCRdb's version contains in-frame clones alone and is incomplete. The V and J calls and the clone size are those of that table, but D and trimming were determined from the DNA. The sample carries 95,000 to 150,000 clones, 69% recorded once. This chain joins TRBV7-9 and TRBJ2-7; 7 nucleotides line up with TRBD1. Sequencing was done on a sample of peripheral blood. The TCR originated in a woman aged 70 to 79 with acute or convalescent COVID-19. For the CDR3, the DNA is TGTGCCAGCAGCGGAAGGATACAGGGGAGTGGCGACGAGCAGTACTTC. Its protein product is CASSGRIQGSGDEQYF.